This TCR beta chain was retrieved from a study of blood T cell repertoires in COVID-19. Looking at the study overall: COVID-19 samples collected from the United States, Italy and Spain covered acute and convalescent phases. Nucleic acid was either cDNA or gDNA, and it came from T cells, B-cell-depleted T cells, or PBMCs.

In the original analysis: Using reference gene primer amplification, nucleated cell counts were estimated. Assay used: immunoSEQ multiplex PCR; TCRdb lists only in-frame clones, some missing. D and trimming come from the DNA, and the V and J calls and clone size come from that table. There are 340,000 or so clones in the sample; around 80% occur only once, and around 3% lies in the top ten. The V and J ends lost 6 bases and 4 bases, in that order; junction bases with no gene match: 6. The CDR3 length is 15 residues. The germline CDR1 and CDR2 sequences are KGHDR and SFDVKD. The chain recombines TRBV24-1 with TRBJ2-3, with 10 bases aligning to TRBD2. The sequence was obtained from a man aged 30 to 39 with active or convalescent COVID-19. Sequencing was done on a sample of peripheral blood. The CDR3 region has the DNA TGTGCCACCAGTAATATAGCGGGGGGCCCAGATACGCAGTATTTT. Translating gives CATSNIAGGPDTQYF.